Each of the 10 T cell receptor beta chains below was sequenced from the same sample in a study of blood T cell repertoires in COVID-19. TCRdb's table, derived via immunoSEQ multiplex PCR, lists solely in-frame clones and lacks some. The sample lists about 86,000 clones, around 80% occurring once. The sample taken for sequencing was peripheral blood. Receptors were obtained from a man aged 70-80 years with acute or convalescent COVID-19.

The chain employs TRBV5-1 and TRBJ2-1; D uncertain. Per germline, CDR1 SGHRS and CDR2 YFSETQ. The CDR3 contains 12 residues. Trimming removed 1 base at V and 7 bases at J, with 6 bases between. The CDR3 region is CASSLPRNEQFF. The CDR3 DNA sequence: TGCGCCAGCAGCTTGCCCAGGAATGAGCAGTTCTTC.

This sequence joins TRBV28 and TRBJ2-1, with D unresolved. This CDR3 has 13 amino acids. V dropped 9 bases and J dropped 5 bases, with 14 bases sitting between them. The germline V gene encodes CDR1 MDHEN and CDR2 SYDVKM. CDR3 region: CASHYTTNNEQFF. DNA of the CDR3: TGTGCCAGTCACTACACGACCAACAATGAGCAGTTCTTC.

The chain couples TRBV2 to TRBJ2-3; no reliable D call. Trimming left V 6 bases short and J 3 bases short, with 10 bases between. The CDR3 consists of 13 residues. Germline lookup yields CDR1 SNHLY and CDR2 FYNNEI. CDR3 in amino acids: CASSPDLTDTQYF. The CDR3 nucleotides are TGTGCCAGCAGCCCCGACTTGACAGATACGCAGTATTTT. The full variable domain, rest sourced from reference TRBV2 and TRBJ2-3, is EPEVTQTPSHQVTQMGQEVILRCVPISNHLYFYWYRQILGQKVEFLVSFYNNEISEKSEIFDDQFSVERPDGSNFTLKIRSTKLEDSAMYFCASSPDLTDTQYFGPGTRLTVL.

The rearrangement joins TRBV18 to TRBJ2-3; TRBD1 matches 10 bases. The germline V gene has CDR1 KGHSH and CDR2 LQKENI. Trimming removed 6 bases from V and 1 base from J; junction bases left unmatched: 4. CDR3 length: 15 amino acids. CDR3 sequence (DNA): TGTGCCAGCTCGCCCGGGACAGGGGGCACAGATACGCAGTATTTT. Protein: CASSPGTGGTDTQYF.

In this sample, this clone turned up once. The chain recombines TRBV10-3 with TRBJ2-5, with TRBD1 matching 8 bases. There are 15 residues in the CDR3. The V and J ends lost 4 bases and 5 bases, in that order; junction bases with no gene match: 9. Germline V CDR1 and CDR2: ENHRY, SYGVKD. The CDR3 nucleotides are TGTGCCATCAGTGCCTATCAGGGGGCGAGGGAGACCCAGTACTTC. Encoded protein: CAISAYQGARETQYF.

The chain joins TRBV27 to TRBJ2-5; possible D gene TRBD1, 6 bases. CDR3 size: 13 residues. CDR1 and CDR2 (germline): MNHEY, SMNVEV (reference sequence). V lost 4 bases and J 4 bases, leaving 10 bases between the germline ends. The CDR3, as DNA: TGTGCCAGCAGTTCCCTACAGGGAGAGACCCAGTACTTC. Translation gives CASSSLQGETQYF.

V is TRBV28 and J is TRBJ1-2; D uncertain. The V gene lost 6 bases and the J gene lost 6 bases, with 8 bases spanning the gap. Germline values: CDR1 MDHEN, CDR2 SYDVKM. The CDR3 length is 11 residues. Here the CDR3 reads CASSEGHGYTF. The DNA of the CDR3 is TGTGCCAGCAGCGAGGGCCATGGCTACACCTTC.

The rearrangement links TRBV6-5 to TRBJ1-1; D remains unclear. V gave up 0 bases and J gave up 1 base, with 9 bases separating them. The germline CDR1 and CDR2 sequences are MNHEY and SVGAGI. The CDR3 is made up of 15 amino acids. CDR3 protein: CASSYSKIANTEAFF. Written as DNA, the CDR3 is TGTGCCAGCAGTTACTCGAAGATAGCGAACACTGAAGCTTTCTTT.

V gene TRBV6-2 or TRBV6-3 combines with J gene TRBJ2-5; D remains ambiguous. Looked up from germline, CDR1 is MNHEY and CDR2 is SVGEGT. This CDR3 is built from 13 residues. V lost 2 bases and J lost 3, with 7 bases in between. The CDR3 protein is CASSYRAKETQYF. CDR3 bases: TGTGCCAGCAGTTACAGAGCGAAAGAGACCCAGTACTTC.

The chain employs TRBV9 and TRBJ2-3; 8 nucleotides align to TRBD1. V dropped 4 bases and J dropped 2; count of bases not matched to a gene: 9. This CDR3 has 16 amino acids. Germline CDR1 reads SGDLS; CDR2 reads YYNGEE. For the CDR3, the DNA is TGTGCCAGCAGCCCGATCACGGACAGGGTCACAGATACGCAGTATTTT. As protein: CASSPITDRVTDTQYF.